This TCR beta chain was sequenced for a study of shared clonotypes between healthy human individuals. The authors divided CD4+ cells into CD45RA+ naive and CD45RA-negative memory subsets. The assay was run at deep level. Sequenced by immunoSEQ multiplex PCR; TCRdb stores in-frame clones only, minus some. The sample has some 550,000 clones, around 97% seen once. General study findings and limits: Generally, naive subsets (rather than memory subsets) showed larger estimated richness. Investigators expected sequencing depth to affect clonotype sharing among donors.

About this clone itself: What it binds is unknown.

The sequenced sample was naive CD4+ T cells sorted from blood. Subset reported: CD45RA+ positively selected. The sequence was collected from a woman aged 25 to 39 in good health.

This CDR3 is CASSPLTTNYEQYF. Written as DNA, the CDR3 is TGTGCCAGCAGCCCCTTGACCACCAACTACGAGCAGTACTTC. The chain joins TRBV7-7 to TRBJ2-7; D gene ambiguous. In germline, CDR1 is SSHAT, CDR2 FNYEAQ (reference sequence). Trimming left V 5 bases short and J 3 bases short, with 14 bases between. The CDR3 contains 14 residues.